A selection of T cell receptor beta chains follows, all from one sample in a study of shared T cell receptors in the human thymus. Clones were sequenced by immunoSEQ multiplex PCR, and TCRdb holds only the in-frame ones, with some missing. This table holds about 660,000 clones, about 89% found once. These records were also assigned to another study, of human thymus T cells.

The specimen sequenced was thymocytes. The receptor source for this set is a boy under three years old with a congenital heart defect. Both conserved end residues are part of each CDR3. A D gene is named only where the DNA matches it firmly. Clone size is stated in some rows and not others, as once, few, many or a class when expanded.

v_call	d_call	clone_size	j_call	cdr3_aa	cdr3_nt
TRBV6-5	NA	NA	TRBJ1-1	CASSYSPVNTEAFF	TGTGCCAGCAGTTACTCTCCTGTGAACACTGAAGCTTTCTTT
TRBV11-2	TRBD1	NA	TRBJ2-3	CASRTGVDTQYF	TGTGCCAGCAGAACAGGGGTGGATACGCAGTATTTT
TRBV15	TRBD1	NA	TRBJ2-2	CATSRDRTGGTGELFF	TGTGCCACCAGCAGAGACCGGACAGGGGGCACCGGGGAGCTGTTTTTT
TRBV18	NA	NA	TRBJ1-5	CASSKDKNQPQHF	TGTGCCAGCTCCAAAGACAAGAATCAGCCCCAGCATTTT
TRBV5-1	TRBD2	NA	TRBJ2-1	CASSFQREGILNEQFF	TGCGCCAGCAGCTTCCAGCGGGAGGGGATCTTGAATGAGCAGTTCTTC
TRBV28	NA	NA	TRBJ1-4	CASSLPDRPPTNEKLFF	TGTGCCAGCAGTTTACCAGACAGACCTCCAACTAATGAAAAACTGTTTTTT
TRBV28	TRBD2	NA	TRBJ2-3	CASTSLAGGDTQYF	TGTGCCAGCACCAGTCTAGCGGGAGGGGATACGCAGTATTTT
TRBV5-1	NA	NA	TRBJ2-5	CASSSSGALQETQYF	TGCGCCAGCAGCTCCAGCGGAGCTCTCCAAGAGACCCAGTACTTC
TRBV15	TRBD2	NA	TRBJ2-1	CATSILSGTSGQNYSYNEQFF	TGTGCCACCAGCATACTATCTGGGACTAGCGGGCAGAATTACTCCTACAATGAGCAGTTCTTC
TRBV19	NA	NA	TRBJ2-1	CASSIALSGPSYNEQFF	TGTGCCAGTAGTATAGCACTTAGCGGTCCTTCCTACAATGAGCAGTTCTTC
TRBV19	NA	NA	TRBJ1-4	CASSRGTGLEKLFF	TGTGCCAGTAGTAGAGGAACAGGGCTTGAAAAACTGTTTTTT
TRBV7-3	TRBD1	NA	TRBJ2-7	CASSLSGQTYEQYF	TGTGCCAGCAGCTTATCGGGACAGACCTACGAGCAGTACTTC
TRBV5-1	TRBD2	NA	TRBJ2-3	CASSSPGTSGTDTQYF	TGCGCCAGCAGCTCTCCCGGGACTAGCGGCACAGATACGCAGTATTTT
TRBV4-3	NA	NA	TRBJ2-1	CASSHRTRLGYNEQFF	TGCGCCAGCAGCCATCGGACTCGTTTAGGGTACAATGAGCAGTTCTTC
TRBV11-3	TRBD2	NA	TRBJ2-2	CASSLLAAGELFF	TGTGCCAGCAGCTTACTAGCGGCCGGGGAGCTGTTTTTT
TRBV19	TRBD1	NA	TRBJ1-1	CASTSGTGNTEAFF	TGTGCCAGTACTTCCGGGACAGGGAACACTGAAGCTTTCTTT
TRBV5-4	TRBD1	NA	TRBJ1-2	CASSSGQGYGYTF	TGTGCCAGCAGCTCGGGACAGGGTTATGGCTACACCTTC
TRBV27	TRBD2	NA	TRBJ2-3	CASSLSGGGLDTQYF	TGTGCCAGCAGTTTATCGGGCGGGGGGTTGGATACGCAGTATTTT
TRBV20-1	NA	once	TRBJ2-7	CSASSGDEQYF	TGCAGTGCTAGTTCAGGGGACGAGCAGTACTTC
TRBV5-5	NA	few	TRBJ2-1	CASSLVWRDEDSEQFF	TGTGCCAGCAGCTTGGTCTGGCGGGATGAAGATTCGGAGCAGTTCTTC
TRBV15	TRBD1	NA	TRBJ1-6	CATRQGENNSPLHF	TGTGCCACCAGACAGGGGGAAAATAATTCACCCCTCCACTTT
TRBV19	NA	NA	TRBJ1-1	CASRCHGEENTEAFF	TGTGCCAGTAGGTGCCATGGGGAGGAGAACACTGAAGCTTTCTTT
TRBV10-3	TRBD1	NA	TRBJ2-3	CAISESQGATDTQYF	TGTGCCATCAGTGAGTCTCAGGGGGCAACAGATACGCAGTATTTT
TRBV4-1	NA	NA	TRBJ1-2	CASSPTGGGRLVNYGYTF	TGCGCCAGCAGCCCAACCGGGGGGGGCCGCCTGGTTAACTATGGCTACACCTTC
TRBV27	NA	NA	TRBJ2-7	CASSLKTGRAYEQYF	TGTGCCAGCAGTTTGAAGACAGGTCGGGCCTACGAGCAGTACTTC
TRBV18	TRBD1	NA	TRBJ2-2	CASSNPDRATGELFF	TGTGCCAGCTCGAACCCGGACAGGGCCACCGGGGAGCTGTTTTTT
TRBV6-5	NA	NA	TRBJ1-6	CASSYLRVRLNSPLHF	TGTGCCAGCAGTTACCTCAGGGTCCGTCTTAATTCACCCCTCCACTTT
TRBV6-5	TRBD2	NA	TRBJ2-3	CASSPPAGGPDTQYF	TGTGCCAGCAGTCCACCTGCGGGAGGGCCCGATACGCAGTATTTT
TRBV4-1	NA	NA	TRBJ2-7	CASSPKTESSYEQYF	TGCGCCAGCAGCCCAAAGACGGAGAGCTCCTACGAGCAGTACTTC
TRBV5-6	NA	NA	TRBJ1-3	CASSSWTDQDLSGNTIYF	TGTGCCAGCAGCTCTTGGACCGATCAGGACTTGAGTGGAAACACCATATATTTT
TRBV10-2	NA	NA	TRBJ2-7	CASTHLARGAYEQYF	TGCGCCAGCACCCACCTAGCGCGAGGGGCCTACGAGCAGTACTTC
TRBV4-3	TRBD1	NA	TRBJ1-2	CASSQDALKTGGDYGYTF	TGCGCCAGCAGCCAAGATGCCCTTAAGACAGGGGGCGACTATGGCTACACCTTC
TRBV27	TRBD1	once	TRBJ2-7	CASSPHIKPGQSNSYEQYF	TGTGCCAGCAGTCCACACATAAAACCGGGACAGTCAAACTCCTACGAGCAGTACTTC
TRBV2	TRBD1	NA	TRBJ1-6	CASSFIRDSASPLHF	TGTGCCAGCAGTTTTATAAGGGACAGTGCTTCACCCCTCCACTTT
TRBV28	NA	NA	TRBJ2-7	CASTSDQTEDNYYEQYF	TGTGCCAGCACTTCCGACCAGACCGAGGATAACTACTACGAGCAGTACTTC
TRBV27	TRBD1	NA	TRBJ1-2	CASSFSGQPHGYTF	TGTGCCAGCAGTTTCTCGGGACAGCCGCATGGCTACACCTTC
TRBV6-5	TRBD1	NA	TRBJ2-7	CASRPDRGGYEQYF	TGTGCCAGCAGACCGGACAGGGGAGGGTACGAGCAGTACTTC
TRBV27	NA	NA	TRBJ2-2	CASSRTAYTGELFF	TGTGCCAGCAGTCGGACAGCCTACACCGGGGAGCTGTTTTTT
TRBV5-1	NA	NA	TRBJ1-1	CASSLTVYTEAFF	TGCGCCAGCAGCTTGACGGTGTACACTGAAGCTTTCTTT
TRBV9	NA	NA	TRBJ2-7	CASSVLGSSYEQYF	TGTGCCAGCAGCGTACTCGGGAGCTCCTACGAGCAGTACTTC
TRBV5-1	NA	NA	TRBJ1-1	CAGGGGGETEAFF	TGCGCCGGAGGGGGGGGCGGCGAAACTGAAGCTTTCTTT
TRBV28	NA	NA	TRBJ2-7	CASLLSGDSYEQYF	TGTGCCAGCCTCCTGTCAGGTGACTCCTACGAGCAGTACTTC
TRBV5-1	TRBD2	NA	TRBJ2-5	CASSFGLAENREETQYF	TGCGCCAGCAGTTTCGGACTAGCGGAGAATCGGGAAGAGACCCAGTACTTC
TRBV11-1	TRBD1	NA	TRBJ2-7	CASSLWSSRGGHEQYF	TGTGCCAGCAGCTTATGGTCTAGCCGAGGGGGCCACGAGCAGTACTTC
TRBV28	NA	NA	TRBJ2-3	CASSPIRPRDTQYF	TGTGCCAGCAGTCCCATTCGACCGAGGGATACGCAGTATTTT
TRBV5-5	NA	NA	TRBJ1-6	CASRKYRDNNSPLHF	TGTGCCAGCAGGAAATACAGGGATAATAATTCACCCCTCCACTTT
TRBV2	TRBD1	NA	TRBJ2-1	CASSEGTGVLEQFF	TGTGCCAGCAGTGAGGGGACAGGGGTTTTAGAGCAGTTCTTC
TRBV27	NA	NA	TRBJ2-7	CASRGASATSYEQYF	TGTGCCAGCAGGGGAGCTAGCGCCACCTCCTACGAGCAGTACTTC
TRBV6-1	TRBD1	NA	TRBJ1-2	CASSNRGHYGYTF	TGTGCCAGCAGTAACAGGGGGCACTATGGCTACACCTTC